The source of this T cell receptor (beta chain) is a study of shared clonotypes between healthy human individuals. Over several immunoSEQ plates, each subset's genomic DNA was distributed in even portions. Authors' data handling: In the immunoSEQ data, sequences were junction-only and lacked quality scores, so filtering differed. Data came from immunoSEQ multiplex PCR; TCRdb stores just in-frame clones and leaves some out. The DNA gave D and trimming, while V, J and clone size come from that table. The data hold about 1.5 million clones, with approximately 98% observed a single time. Those who donated were healthy HIV-negative adults, with no recent acute infections or vaccinations reported. This TCR derives from a man aged 25-45 years in good health. Sequenced input: naive CD4+ T cells sorted from blood. Subset: CD45RA+ positively selected.

This CDR3 is CATSNSAGAGANEQFF. For the CDR3, the DNA is TGTGCCACGTCAAACTCAGCGGGGGCCGGGGCTAATGAGCAGTTCTTC. The V call is TRBV10-3, the J call TRBJ2-1, with 8 nucleotides matching TRBD2. The germline CDR1 and CDR2 sequences are ENHRY and SYGVKD. This CDR3 has 16 amino acids. Trimming cost V 10 bases and J 7 bases; bases outside gene matches: 18.